This T cell receptor (beta chain) was observed in a study of T cell responses to AZD1222 COVID-19 vaccine. About the research overall: Pooling was applied to second doses at about 4 or about 12 weeks.

On this clone itself: Its antigen is undetermined.

Data came from immunoSEQ multiplex PCR; TCRdb stores just in-frame clones and leaves some out. The sample yields 150,000 to 200,000 clones, approximately 94% seen once. Broader study findings: Repertoire collection took place solely once the T cell response had peaked. Just six people given AZD1222 tested seropositive at baseline. Most donors were white British, females outnumbered males, and clonal diversity was possibly underestimated.

Sequencing used peripheral blood, obtained on day 0 of AZD1222 vaccination. This TCR was sampled from an adult in good health.

CDR3 residues: CASSAGTGGRMNTEAFF. DNA for the CDR3: TGCGCCAGCAGCGCCGGGACAGGGGGAAGGATGAACACTGAAGCTTTCTTT. This chain connects TRBV5-1 to TRBJ1-1, with TRBD1 matching over 11 bases. There are 17 residues in the CDR3. Per germline, CDR1 SGHRS and CDR2 YFSETQ. V lost 4 bases and J lost 0; bases outside the gene matches: 8.